The T cell receptor beta chain under discussion was sequenced for a study of blood T cell repertoires in COVID-19. Study information: COVID-19 samples, acute and convalescent, were from the United States, Italy and Spain. PBMCs, B-cell-depleted T cells, or T cells were the source of the cDNA or gDNA that made up the material.

The CDR3 length is 14 residues. Germline loops: CDR1 SGHTA, CDR2 FQGNSA. V was shortened by 6 bases and J by 1 base, with 11 bases between the two germline ends. As processed by the authors: It was from reference gene primer amplification that nucleated cell counts were estimated. TCRdb keeps only in-frame clones here, not all; method: immunoSEQ multiplex PCR. The V and J calls and the clone size are those of that table, but D and trimming were determined from the DNA. The sample contains 60,000 to 85,000 clones, about 80% of which appear only once. The clonotype was recovered from an older man who had recovered from COVID-19. The gene calls are TRBV7-2 and TRBJ2-3; TRBD1 is a possible D gene (6 bases). Sequenced input: peripheral blood. The CDR3 DNA reads as TGTGCCAGCAGTCGTGGACAGCGCACAGATACGCAGTATTTT. Protein sequence: CASSRGQRTDTQYF. Full variable domain (rest looked up from reference TRBV7-2 and TRBJ2-3): GAGVSQSPSNKVTEKGKDVELRCDPISGHTALYWYRQSLGQGLEFLIYFQGNSAPDKSGLPSDRFSAERTGGSVSTLTIQRTQQEDSAVYLCASSRGQRTDTQYFGPGTRLTVL.